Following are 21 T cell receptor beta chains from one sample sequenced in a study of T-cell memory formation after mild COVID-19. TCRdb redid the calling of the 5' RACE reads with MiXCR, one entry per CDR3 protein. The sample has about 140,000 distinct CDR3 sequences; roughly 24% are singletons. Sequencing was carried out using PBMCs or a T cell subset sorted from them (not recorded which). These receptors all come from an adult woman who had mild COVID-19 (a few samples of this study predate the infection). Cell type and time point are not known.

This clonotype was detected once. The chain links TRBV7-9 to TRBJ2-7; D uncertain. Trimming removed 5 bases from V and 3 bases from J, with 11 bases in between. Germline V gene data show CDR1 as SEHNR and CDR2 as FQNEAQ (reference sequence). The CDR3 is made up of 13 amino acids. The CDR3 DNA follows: TGTGCCAGCAGCCAATCTCACTTCTACGAGCAGTACTTC. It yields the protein CASSQSHFYEQYF.

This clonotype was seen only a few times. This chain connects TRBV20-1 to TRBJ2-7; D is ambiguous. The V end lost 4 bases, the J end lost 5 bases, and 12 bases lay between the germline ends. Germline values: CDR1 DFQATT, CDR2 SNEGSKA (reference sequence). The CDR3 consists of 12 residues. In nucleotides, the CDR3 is TGCAGTGCTAACGGCGCCGCCGACGAGCAGTACTTC. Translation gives CSANGAADEQYF.

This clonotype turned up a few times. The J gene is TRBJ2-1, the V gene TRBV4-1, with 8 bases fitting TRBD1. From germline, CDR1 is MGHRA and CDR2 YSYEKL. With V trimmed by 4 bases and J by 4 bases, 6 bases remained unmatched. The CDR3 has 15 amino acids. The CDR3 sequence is CASSPRQGNYNEQFF. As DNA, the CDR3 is TGCGCCAGCAGCCCCCGACAGGGGAATTACAATGAGCAGTTCTTC.

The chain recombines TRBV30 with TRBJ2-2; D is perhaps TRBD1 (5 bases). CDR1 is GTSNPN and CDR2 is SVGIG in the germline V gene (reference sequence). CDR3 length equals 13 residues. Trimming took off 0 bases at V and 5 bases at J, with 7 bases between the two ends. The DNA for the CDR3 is TGTGCCTGGAGTGTATCAGGGACCGGGGAGCTGTTTTTT. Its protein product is CAWSVSGTGELFF.

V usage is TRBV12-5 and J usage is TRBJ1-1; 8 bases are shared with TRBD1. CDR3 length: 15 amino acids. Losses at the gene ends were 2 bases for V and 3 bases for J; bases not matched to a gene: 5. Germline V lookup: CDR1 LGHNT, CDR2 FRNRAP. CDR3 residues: CASGLSGTGYTEAFF. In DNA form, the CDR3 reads TGTGCTAGTGGTTTGTCCGGGACAGGTTACACTGAAGCTTTCTTT.

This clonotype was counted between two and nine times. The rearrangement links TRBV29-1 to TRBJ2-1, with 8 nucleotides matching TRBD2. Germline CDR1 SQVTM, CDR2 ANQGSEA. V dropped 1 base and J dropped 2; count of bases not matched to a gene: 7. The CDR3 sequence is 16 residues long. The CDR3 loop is CSVEVLHSGAYNEQFF. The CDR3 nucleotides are TGCAGCGTTGAAGTCCTCCATAGCGGGGCCTACAATGAGCAGTTCTTC.

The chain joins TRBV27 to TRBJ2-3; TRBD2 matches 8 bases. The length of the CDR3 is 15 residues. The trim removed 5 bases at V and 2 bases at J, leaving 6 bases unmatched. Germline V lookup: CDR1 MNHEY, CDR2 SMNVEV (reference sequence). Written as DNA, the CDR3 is TGTGCCAGCAGTCCAGCGGGAGAGTACACAGATACGCAGTATTTT. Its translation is CASSPAGEYTDTQYF.

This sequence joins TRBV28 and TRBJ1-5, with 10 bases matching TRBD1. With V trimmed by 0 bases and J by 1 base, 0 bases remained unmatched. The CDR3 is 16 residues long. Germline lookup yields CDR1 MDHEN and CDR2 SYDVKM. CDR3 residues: CASSLWGQGSNQPQHF. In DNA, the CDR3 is TGTGCCAGCAGTTTATGGGGACAGGGGAGCAATCAGCCCCAGCATTTT.

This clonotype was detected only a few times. CDR3 loop: CASSRPTGGLAGANVLTF. Written as DNA, the CDR3 is TGTGCCAGCAGCCGGCCCACAGGGGGCTTGGCTGGGGCCAACGTCCTGACTTTC. This chain joins TRBV7-6 and TRBJ2-6; TRBD1 agrees at 9 bases. CDR3 length: 18 amino acids. V trimming: 5 bases; J trimming: 2 bases; junction bases outside the gene matches: 10. Per the germline V gene, CDR1 is SGHVS and CDR2 is FNYEAQ.

Here the CDR3 DNA reads TGTGCCAGCAGTTACAGCGGGGCCCGTCCCTACGAGCAGTACTTC. This codes for CASSYSGARPYEQYF. The V gene is TRBV6-2 or TRBV6-3, the J gene TRBJ2-7; 7 bases map to TRBD2. The CDR3 is made up of 15 amino acids. Germline CDR1 and CDR2: MNHEY and SVGEGT. Losses at the gene ends were 2 bases for V and 2 bases for J; bases not matched to a gene: 6.

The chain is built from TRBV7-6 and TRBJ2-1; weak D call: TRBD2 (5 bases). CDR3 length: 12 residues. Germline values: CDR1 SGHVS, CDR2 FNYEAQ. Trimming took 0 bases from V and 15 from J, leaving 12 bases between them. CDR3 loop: CASSLARARLFF. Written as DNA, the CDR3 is TGTGCCAGCAGCTTAGCGCGGGCCCGGTTGTTCTTC.

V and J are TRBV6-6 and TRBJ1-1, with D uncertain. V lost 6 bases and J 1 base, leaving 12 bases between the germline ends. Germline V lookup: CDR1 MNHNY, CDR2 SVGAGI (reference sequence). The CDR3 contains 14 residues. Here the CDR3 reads CASSLEWGNTEAFF. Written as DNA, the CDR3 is TGTGCCAGCAGCCTAGAGTGGGGGAACACTGAAGCTTTCTTT.

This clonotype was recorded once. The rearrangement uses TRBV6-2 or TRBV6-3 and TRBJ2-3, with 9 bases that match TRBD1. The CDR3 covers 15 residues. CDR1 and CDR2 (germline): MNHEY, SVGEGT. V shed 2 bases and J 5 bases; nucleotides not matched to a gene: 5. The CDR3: CASSYGDRAVDTQYF. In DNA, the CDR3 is TGTGCCAGCAGTTACGGGGACAGGGCCGTAGATACGCAGTATTTT.

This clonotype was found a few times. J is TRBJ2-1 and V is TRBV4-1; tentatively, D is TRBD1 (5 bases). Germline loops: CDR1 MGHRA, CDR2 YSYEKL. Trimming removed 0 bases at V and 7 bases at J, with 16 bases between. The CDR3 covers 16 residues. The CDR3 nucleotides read TGCGCCAGCAGCCAAGATCGTGGGTGGCAGGGAAATGAGCAGTTCTTC. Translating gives CASSQDRGWQGNEQFF.

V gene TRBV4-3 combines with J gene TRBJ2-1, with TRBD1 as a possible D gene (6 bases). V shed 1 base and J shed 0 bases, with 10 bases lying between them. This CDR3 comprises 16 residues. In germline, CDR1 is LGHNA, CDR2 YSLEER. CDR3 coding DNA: TGCGCCAGCAGCCAAGTGCCAGGGGCCTCCTACAATGAGCAGTTCTTC. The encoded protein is CASSQVPGASYNEQFF.

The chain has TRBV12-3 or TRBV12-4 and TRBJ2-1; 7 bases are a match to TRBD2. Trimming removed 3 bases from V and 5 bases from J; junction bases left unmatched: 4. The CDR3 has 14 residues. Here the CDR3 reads CASSFVGGNNEQFF. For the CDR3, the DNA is TGTGCCAGCAGTTTTGTGGGGGGGAACAATGAGCAGTTCTTC.

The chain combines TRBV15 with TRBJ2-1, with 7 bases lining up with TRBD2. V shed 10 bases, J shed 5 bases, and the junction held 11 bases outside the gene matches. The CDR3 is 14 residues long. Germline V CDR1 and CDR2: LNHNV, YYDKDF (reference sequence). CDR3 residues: CAIGRASRHNEQFF. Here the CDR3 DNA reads TGTGCCATAGGGAGGGCGAGTAGACACAATGAGCAGTTCTTC.

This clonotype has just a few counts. Here the CDR3 reads CASSLTVVYNEQFF. The CDR3 DNA sequence: TGTGCCAGCAGTTTAACTGTAGTCTACAATGAGCAGTTCTTC. This sequence joins TRBV12-3 or TRBV12-4 and TRBJ2-1; D unclear. This CDR3 is 14 amino acids long. Trimming removed 2 bases at V and 3 bases at J, with 8 bases between.

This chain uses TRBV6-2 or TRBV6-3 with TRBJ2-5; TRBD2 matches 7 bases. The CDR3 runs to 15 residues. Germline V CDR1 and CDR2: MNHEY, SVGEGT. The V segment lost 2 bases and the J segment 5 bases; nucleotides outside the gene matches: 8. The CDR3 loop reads CASSYGTTMSETQYF. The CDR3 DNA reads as TGTGCCAGCAGTTACGGGACTACGATGAGCGAGACCCAGTACTTC.

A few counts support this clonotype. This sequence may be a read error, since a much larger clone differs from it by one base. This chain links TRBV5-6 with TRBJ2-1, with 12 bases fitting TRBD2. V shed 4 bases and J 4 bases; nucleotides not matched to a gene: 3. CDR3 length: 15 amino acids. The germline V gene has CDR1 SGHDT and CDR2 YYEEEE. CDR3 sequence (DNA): TGTGCCAGCAGCATGGGGACTAGCGGGTACAATGAGCAGTTCTTC. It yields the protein CASSMGTSGYNEQFF.

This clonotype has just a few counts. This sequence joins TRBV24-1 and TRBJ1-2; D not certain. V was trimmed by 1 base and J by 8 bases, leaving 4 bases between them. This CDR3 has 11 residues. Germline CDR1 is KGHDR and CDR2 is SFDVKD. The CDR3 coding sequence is TGTGCCACCAGTGATTTTGGAGGCTACACCTTC. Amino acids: CATSDFGGYTF.